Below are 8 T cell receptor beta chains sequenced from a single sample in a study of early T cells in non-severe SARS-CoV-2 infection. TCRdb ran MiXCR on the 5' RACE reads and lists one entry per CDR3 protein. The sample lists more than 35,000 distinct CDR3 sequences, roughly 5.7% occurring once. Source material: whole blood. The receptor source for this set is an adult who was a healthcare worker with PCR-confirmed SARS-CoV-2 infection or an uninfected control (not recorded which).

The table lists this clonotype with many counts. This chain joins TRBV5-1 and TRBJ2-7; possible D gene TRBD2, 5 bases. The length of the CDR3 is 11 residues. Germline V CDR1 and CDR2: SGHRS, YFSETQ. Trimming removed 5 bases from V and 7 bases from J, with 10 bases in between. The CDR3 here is CASRDTGEQYF. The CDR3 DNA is TGCGCCAGCAGGGATACGGGGGAGCAGTACTTC. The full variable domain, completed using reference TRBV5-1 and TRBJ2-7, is KAGVTQTPRYLIKTRGQQVTLSCSPISGHRSVSWYQQTPGQGLQFLFEYFSETQRNKGNFPGRFSGRQFSNSRSEMNVSTLELGDSALYLCASRDTGEQYFGPGTRLTVT.

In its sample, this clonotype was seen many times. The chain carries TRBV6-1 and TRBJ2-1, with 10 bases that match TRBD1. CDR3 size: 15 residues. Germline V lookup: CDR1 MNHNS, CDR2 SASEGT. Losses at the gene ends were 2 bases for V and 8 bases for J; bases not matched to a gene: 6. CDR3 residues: CASSERGQGSDEQFF. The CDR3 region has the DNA TGTGCCAGCAGTGAAAGGGGACAGGGGTCCGATGAGCAGTTCTTC.

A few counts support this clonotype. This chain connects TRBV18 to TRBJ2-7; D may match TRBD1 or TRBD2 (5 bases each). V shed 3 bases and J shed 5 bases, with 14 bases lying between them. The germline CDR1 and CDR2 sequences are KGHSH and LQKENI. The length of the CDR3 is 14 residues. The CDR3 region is CASSPFRDGDEQYF. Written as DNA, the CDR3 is TGTGCCAGCTCACCGTTCCGGGACGGCGACGAGCAGTACTTC. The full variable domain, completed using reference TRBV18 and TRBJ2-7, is NAGVMQNPRHLVRRRGQEARLRCSPMKGHSHVYWYRQLPEEGLKFMVYLQKENIIDESGMPKERFSAEFPKEGPSILRIQQVVRGDSAAYFCASSPFRDGDEQYFGPGTRLTVT.

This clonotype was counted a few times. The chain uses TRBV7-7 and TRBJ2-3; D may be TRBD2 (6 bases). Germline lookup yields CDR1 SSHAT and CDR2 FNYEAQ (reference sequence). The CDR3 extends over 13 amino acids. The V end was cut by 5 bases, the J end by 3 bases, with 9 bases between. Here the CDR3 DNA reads TGTGCCAGCAGCCCCCGGGGGACAGATACGCAGTATTTT. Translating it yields CASSPRGTDTQYF.

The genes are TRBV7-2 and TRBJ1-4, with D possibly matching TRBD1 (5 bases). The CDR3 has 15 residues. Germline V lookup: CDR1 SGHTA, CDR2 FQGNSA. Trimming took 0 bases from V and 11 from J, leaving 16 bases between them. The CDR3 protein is CASSLALQHRGKLFF. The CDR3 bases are TGTGCCAGCAGCTTAGCATTACAGCACCGGGGGAAACTGTTTTTT.

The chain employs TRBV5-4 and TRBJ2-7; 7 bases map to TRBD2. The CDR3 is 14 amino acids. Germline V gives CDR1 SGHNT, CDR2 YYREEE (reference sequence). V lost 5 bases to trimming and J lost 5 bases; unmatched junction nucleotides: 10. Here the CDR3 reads CASRPGTTSDEQYF. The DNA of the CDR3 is TGTGCCAGCAGACCCGGGACTACTTCAGACGAGCAGTACTTC.

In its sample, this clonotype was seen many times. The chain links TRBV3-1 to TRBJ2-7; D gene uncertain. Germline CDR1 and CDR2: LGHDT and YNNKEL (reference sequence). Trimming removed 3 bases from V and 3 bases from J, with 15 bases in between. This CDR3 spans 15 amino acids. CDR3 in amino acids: CASSHSDSPIYEQYF. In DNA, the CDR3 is TGTGCCAGCAGCCATAGTGACTCCCCTATCTACGAGCAGTACTTC.

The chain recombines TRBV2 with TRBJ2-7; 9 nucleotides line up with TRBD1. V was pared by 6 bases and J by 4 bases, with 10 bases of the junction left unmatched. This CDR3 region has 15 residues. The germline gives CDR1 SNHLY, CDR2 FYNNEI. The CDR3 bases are TGTGCCAGCAGGCCCCTGGAACAGGGGGCTTACGAGCAGTACTTC. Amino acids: CASRPLEQGAYEQYF.